The clone carrying this TCR beta chain was observed a handful of times. Germline loops: CDR1 GTSNPN, CDR2 SVGIG (reference sequence). The junction had 8 bases not matched to a gene; V was cut back by 4 bases and J by 7 bases. The CDR3 runs to 13 residues. This record comes from a study of blood T cell repertoires in COVID-19. In the study overall: Samples of COVID-19 (acute and convalescent) were obtained from the United States, Italy and Spain.

All enrollees were roughly 18 to 100 years old and from under 25 US areas. TCRdb's copy holds only in-frame clones and misses some; the assay was immunoSEQ multiplex PCR. The sample consists of 150,000 to 200,000 clones, about 88% of them appearing once. This clonotype originated in a human donor with acute COVID-19. The donor label of this sample is uncertain. The gene calls are TRBV30 and TRBJ2-5; 8 nucleotides match TRBD1. Sequencing was carried out using PBMCs or T cells enriched from blood (not recorded which). The DNA for the CDR3 is TGTGCCTGGACAGGGGGCGGATTAGGGACCCAGTACTTC. Its protein is CAWTGGGLGTQYF.